This is a list of T cell receptor beta chains from one sample in a study of blood T cells in healthy people across ages. TCRdb re-derived calls from the 5' RACE reads in MiXCR, one entry per CDR3 protein. In the table there are 1 million to 1.2 million distinct CDR3 sequences, about two fifths of which are singletons. The sequencing input was blood. Receptors were obtained from a man younger than 30 in good health. Both conserved end residues are part of each CDR3. A D gene is named only where the DNA matches it firmly. Expanded clones get a size class; other rows say once, few or many, or leave the size out.

v_gene	j_gene	d_gene	abundance	CDR3aa	CDR3nt
TRBV6-5	TRBJ2-4	TRBD2	once	CASTLGLADYNEQYF	TGTGCCAGCACCCTGGGACTAGCCGACTACAATGAGCAGTACTTC
TRBV27	TRBJ2-5	NA	few	CASSLGIRTVQETQYF	TGTGCCAGCAGTCTGGGTATTCGGACAGTCCAAGAGACCCAGTACTTC
TRBV12-3/TRBV12-4	TRBJ2-7	NA	NA	CASSTRQDNEQYF	TGTGCCAGCAGCACGCGACAGGACAATGAGCAGTACTTC
TRBV9	TRBJ2-3	TRBD2	many	CASSVAGGDTQYF	TGTGCCAGCAGCGTAGCGGGGGGAGATACGCAGTATTTT
TRBV4-2	TRBJ2-4	TRBD2	NA	CASSQGYGTSGNIQYF	TGTGCCAGCAGCCAAGGGTACGGGACTAGCGGAAACATTCAGTACTTC
TRBV10-3	TRBJ1-1	NA	once	CAISPNGWGMNTEAFF	TGTGCCATCAGTCCCAATGGTTGGGGTATGAACACTGAAGCTTTCTTT
TRBV11-2	TRBJ1-4	TRBD1	NA	CASSSPYGTGDEKLFF	TGTGCCAGCAGCTCACCATACGGGACAGGGGATGAAAAACTGTTTTTT
TRBV5-1	TRBJ2-3	TRBD1	NA	CASSATTGTDTQYF	TGCGCCAGCAGCGCGACGACAGGGACAGATACGCAGTATTTT
TRBV12-3/TRBV12-4	TRBJ1-2	NA	NA	CASSGRRYYGYTF	TGTGCCAGCAGTGGCCGACGGTACTATGGCTACACCTTC
TRBV7-8	TRBJ1-2	NA	many	CASSLEGQANYGYTF	TGTGCCAGCAGCTTAGAGGGTCAAGCTAACTATGGCTACACCTTC
TRBV3-1	TRBJ2-7	NA	NA	CASSQAPGTYEQYF	TGTGCCAGCAGCCAAGCCCCAGGGACCTACGAGCAGTACTTC
TRBV6-2/TRBV6-3	TRBJ1-4	NA	NA	CASSPQDREKLFF	TGTGCCAGCAGCCCTCAGGATCGCGAAAAACTGTTTTTT
TRBV7-2	TRBJ1-2	TRBD1	NA	CASKTGTGSGYTF	TGTGCCAGCAAAACCGGGACAGGGTCCGGCTACACCTTC
TRBV24-1	TRBJ2-3	NA	NA	CATSDLGDTDTQYF	TGTGCCACCAGTGATTTAGGGGACACAGATACGCAGTATTTT
TRBV24-1	TRBJ2-2	NA	NA	CATSGTTNTGELFF	TGTGCCACCTCCGGGACAACGAACACCGGGGAGCTGTTTTTT
TRBV4-1	TRBJ1-4	NA	NA	CASSQPQGREKLFF	TGCGCCAGCAGCCAACCACAGGGTCGAGAAAAACTGTTTTTT
TRBV30	TRBJ2-3	NA	NA	CAWKVTDTQYF	TGTGCCTGGAAAGTTACAGATACGCAGTATTTT
TRBV20-1	TRBJ1-5	NA	NA	CSARDFAGNSDSNQPQHF	TGCAGTGCTAGAGATTTTGCAGGGAATTCTGATAGCAATCAGCCCCAGCATTTT
TRBV7-2	TRBJ1-6	NA	NA	CASSSTGSNSPPHF	TGTGCCAGCAGCTCCACAGGGAGCAATTCACCCCCCCACTTT
TRBV9	TRBJ2-5	NA	few	CASSVAAGTSETQYF	TGTGCCAGCAGCGTAGCGGCGGGGACCTCTGAGACCCAGTACTTC
TRBV19	TRBJ1-1	TRBD1	once	CASSIGGQGSEAFF	TGTGCCAGTAGTATTGGGGGACAGGGATCTGAAGCTTTCTTT
TRBV14	TRBJ2-1	NA	NA	CASSPGVTNYNEQFF	TGTGCCAGCAGCCCCGGGGTGACGAACTACAATGAGCAGTTCTTC
TRBV6-6	TRBJ1-2	TRBD1	few	CASSHGQGAYGYTF	TGTGCCAGCAGTCATGGACAGGGTGCCTACGGCTACACCTTC
TRBV6-6	TRBJ2-3	NA	NA	CASSYSGNTDTQYF	TGTGCCAGCAGTTATAGTGGGAACACAGATACGCAGTATTTT
TRBV27	TRBJ2-5	TRBD1	few	CASTSGRYRGPGTQYF	TGTGCCAGCACTTCCGGGCGGTACAGGGGGCCGGGGACCCAGTACTTC
TRBV14	TRBJ1-1	NA	NA	CASSQVRGVDTEAFF	TGTGCCAGCAGCCAAGTTAGAGGGGTGGACACTGAAGCTTTCTTT
TRBV27	TRBJ2-7	NA	NA	CASSFSGSNEQYF	TGTGCCAGCAGTTTTTCAGGGAGTAATGAGCAGTACTTC
TRBV4-3	TRBJ1-5	NA	many	CASSQEADSNQPQHF	TGCGCCAGCAGCCAAGAGGCAGATAGCAATCAGCCCCAGCATTTT
TRBV28	TRBJ1-2	NA	NA	CATSQIDPQAAYGYTF	TGTGCCACCAGCCAGATTGATCCCCAGGCAGCTTATGGCTACACCTTC
TRBV7-3	TRBJ2-1	TRBD1	NA	CASSFGDREWSEQFF	TGTGCCAGCAGCTTTGGGGACAGGGAATGGTCCGAGCAGTTCTTC
TRBV20-1	TRBJ2-3	NA	few	CSAQRGPYTDTQYF	TGCAGTGCCCAACGGGGGCCTTACACAGATACGCAGTATTTT
TRBV7-9	TRBJ1-2	TRBD1	NA	CASSPTTGHGYTF	TGTGCCAGCAGCCCCACGACAGGGCACGGCTACACCTTC
TRBV4-2	TRBJ2-3	NA	many	CASSQSSGTDTQYF	TGTGCCAGCAGCCAATCGTCGGGCACAGATACGCAGTATTTT
TRBV6-2/TRBV6-3	TRBJ2-3	NA	NA	CAGNKLGTDTQYF	TGTGCCGGCAATAAACTTGGCACAGATACGCAGTATTTT
TRBV19	TRBJ2-1	NA	NA	CASSKSRVVDEQFF	TGTGCCAGTAGTAAGTCCAGGGTGGTCGATGAGCAGTTCTTC
TRBV4-1	TRBJ1-1	TRBD1	few	CASSQLNRGRKAEAFF	TGCGCCAGCAGCCAGCTTAACAGGGGGCGCAAGGCTGAAGCTTTCTTT
TRBV29-1	TRBJ1-4	TRBD1	NA	CSADSGQGIEKLFF	TGCAGCGCCGATTCCGGACAGGGAATCGAAAAACTGTTTTTT
TRBV20-1	TRBJ1-2	NA	NA	CSARAVPYGYTF	TGCAGTGCGAGGGCAGTGCCCTATGGCTACACCTTC
TRBV7-2	TRBJ2-1	NA	few	CASSLYSISDEQFF	TGTGCCAGCAGCCTTTATTCTATTAGCGATGAGCAGTTCTTC
TRBV7-3	TRBJ2-5	TRBD1	NA	CASSSIITGDQYF	TGTGCCAGCAGCTCAATAATTACAGGGGACCAGTACTTC
TRBV7-2	TRBJ1-1	NA	few	CASSLNGEPTEAFF	TGTGCCAGCAGCTTAAACGGGGAACCCACTGAAGCTTTCTTT
TRBV6-1	TRBJ2-7	TRBD1	NA	CASTWGQGRYEQYF	TGTGCCAGCACCTGGGGACAGGGGCGCTACGAGCAGTACTTC
TRBV4-2	TRBJ2-5	NA	NA	CASSLDLQTQYF	TGTGCCAGTAGCCTAGATTTGCAGACCCAGTACTTC
TRBV7-9	TRBJ1-3	TRBD1	NA	CASSHPDRVAAGNTIYF	TGTGCCAGCAGCCACCCCGACAGGGTCGCGGCTGGAAACACCATATATTTT
TRBV10-3	TRBJ1-1	TRBD1	few	CAISESTYRGNTEAFF	TGTGCCATCAGTGAGTCAACCTACAGGGGGAACACTGAAGCTTTCTTT
TRBV9	TRBJ1-5	TRBD1	NA	CASSTRTGLSNQPQHF	TGTGCCAGCAGCACCCGGACAGGTCTTAGCAATCAGCCCCAGCATTTT
TRBV30	TRBJ2-5	NA	NA	CAWSVRRGFLETQYF	TGTGCCTGGAGTGTACGCAGGGGATTTTTGGAGACCCAGTACTTC
TRBV7-9	TRBJ2-5	NA	NA	CASSFTALQETQYF	TGTGCCAGCAGCTTCACGGCGTTACAAGAGACCCAGTACTTC
TRBV7-9	TRBJ2-6	NA	NA	CASSSQGVAGANVLTF	TGTGCCAGCAGCAGTCAAGGGGTAGCCGGGGCCAACGTCCTGACTTTC
TRBV4-1	TRBJ1-5	NA	few	CASSQVFQGRQPQHF	TGCGCCAGCAGCCAAGTTTTCCAGGGACGGCAGCCCCAGCATTTT